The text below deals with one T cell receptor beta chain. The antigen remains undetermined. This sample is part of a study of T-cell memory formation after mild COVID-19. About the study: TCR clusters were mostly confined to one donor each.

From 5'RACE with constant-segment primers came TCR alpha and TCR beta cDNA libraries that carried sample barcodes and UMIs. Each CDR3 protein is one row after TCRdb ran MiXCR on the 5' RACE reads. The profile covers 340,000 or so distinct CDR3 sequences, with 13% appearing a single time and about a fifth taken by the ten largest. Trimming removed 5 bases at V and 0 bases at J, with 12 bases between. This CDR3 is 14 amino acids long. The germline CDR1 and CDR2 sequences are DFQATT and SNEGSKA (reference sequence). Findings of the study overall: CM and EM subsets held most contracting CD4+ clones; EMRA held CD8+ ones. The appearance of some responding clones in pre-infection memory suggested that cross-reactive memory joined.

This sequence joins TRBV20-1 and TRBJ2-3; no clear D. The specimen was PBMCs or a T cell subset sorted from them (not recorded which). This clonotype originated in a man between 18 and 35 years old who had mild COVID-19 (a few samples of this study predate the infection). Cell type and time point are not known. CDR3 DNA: TGCAGTGCTCCCAACTTGGCTAGCACAGATACGCAGTATTTT. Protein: CSAPNLASTDTQYF.